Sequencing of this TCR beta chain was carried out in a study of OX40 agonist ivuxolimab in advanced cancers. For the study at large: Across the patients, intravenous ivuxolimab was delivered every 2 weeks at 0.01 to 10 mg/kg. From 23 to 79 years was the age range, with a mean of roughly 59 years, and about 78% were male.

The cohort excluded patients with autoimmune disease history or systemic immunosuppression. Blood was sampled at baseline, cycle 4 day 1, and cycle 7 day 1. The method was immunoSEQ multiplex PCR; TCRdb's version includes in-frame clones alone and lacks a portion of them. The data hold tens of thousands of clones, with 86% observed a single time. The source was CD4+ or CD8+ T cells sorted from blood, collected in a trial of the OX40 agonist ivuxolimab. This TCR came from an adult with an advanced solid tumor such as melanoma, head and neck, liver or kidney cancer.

The CDR3 loop is CASQVSGANVLTF. Written as DNA, the CDR3 is TGTGCCAGTCAAGTATCTGGGGCCAACGTCCTGACTTTC. The chain has TRBV14 and TRBJ2-6; D is unclear. Trimming removed 9 bases at V and 1 base at J, with 7 bases between. Germline loops: CDR1 SGHDN, CDR2 FVKESK. This CDR3 has 13 residues.